The 18 T cell receptor beta chains below were found in one sample sequenced in a study of blood T cell repertoires in COVID-19. Measured with immunoSEQ multiplex PCR; TCRdb has only the in-frame clones, and not every one. The data contain 130,000 to 150,000 clones, approximately 82% of them seen just once; the ten biggest clones take up approximately 10%. Material for sequencing was peripheral blood. The receptors shown here come from a man between 60 and 75 years old with active or convalescent COVID-19.

The chain joins TRBV6-2 or TRBV6-3 to TRBJ2-7; D gene unclear. V lost 2 bases and J lost 2, with 10 bases in between. The CDR3 spans 14 residues. Germline V CDR1 and CDR2: MNHEY, SVGEGT. CDR3 protein: CASSYQAATYEQYV. The CDR3 DNA follows: TGTGCCAGCAGTTACCAGGCAGCCACCTACGAGCAGTACGTC.

The sample holds one count of this clone. The chain combines TRBV7-8 with TRBJ2-1; 9 bases agree with TRBD2. Germline CDR1 is SGHVS and CDR2 is FQNEAQ. Losses at the gene ends were 2 bases for V and 8 bases for J; bases not matched to a gene: 7. CDR3 length equals 15 residues. CDR3 nucleotides: TGTGCCAGCAGCTTAAGGTCACTAGCGGGTTATGAGCAGTTCTTC. Protein: CASSLRSLAGYEQFF.

The rearrangement uses TRBV19 and TRBJ1-3; possible D gene TRBD1, 5 bases. This CDR3 spans 16 amino acids. V was pared by 2 bases and J by 1 base, with 12 bases between. Germline V CDR1 and CDR2: LNHDA, SQIVND (reference sequence). The CDR3 here is CASSIRARASGNTIYF. The CDR3 nucleotides read TGTGCCAGTAGTATAAGGGCCAGGGCTTCTGGAAACACCATATATTTT.

The chain is built from TRBV19 and TRBJ2-7, with 10 bases matching TRBD2. CDR1 is LNHDA and CDR2 is SQIVND in the germline V gene (reference sequence). With 5 bases clipped from V and 4 bases from J, the junction kept 11 bases outside the gene matches. The CDR3 runs 16 residues. The CDR3 sequence: CASSWGPSGGLYEQYF. The CDR3, as DNA: TGTGCCAGTAGTTGGGGGCCTAGCGGGGGCTTATACGAGCAGTACTTC.

The rearrangement links TRBV7-8 to TRBJ2-3; 7 nucleotides agree with TRBD2. The CDR3 extends over 15 amino acids. CDR1 and CDR2 from the germline V gene are SGHVS and FQNEAQ. The V gene end was trimmed by 5 bases and the J gene end by 2 bases; junction bases not matched to a gene: 7. The CDR3 nucleotides are TGTGCCAGCAGCGTTAGCGGGTCAACCACAGATACGCAGTATTTT. Translating gives CASSVSGSTTDTQYF.

The chain couples TRBV5-1 to TRBJ1-5; 8 bases line up with TRBD1. V lost 5 bases to trimming and J lost 6 bases; unmatched junction nucleotides: 10. Germline loops: CDR1 SGHRS, CDR2 YFSETQ. This CDR3 is built from 15 residues. This chain's CDR3 is CASSPQGGQAQPQHF. CDR3 DNA sequence: TGCGCCAGCAGTCCCCAGGGGGGACAGGCTCAGCCCCAGCATTTT. Filled out from reference TRBV5-1 and TRBJ1-5, the complete variable domain reads KAGVTQTPRYLIKTRGQQVTLSCSPISGHRSVSWYQQTPGQGLQFLFEYFSETQRNKGNFPGRFSGRQFSNSRSEMNVSTLELGDSALYLCASSPQGGQAQPQHFGDGTRLSIL.

The CDR3 DNA follows: TGTGCCACCAGTGACCCGACGTACCGGGCAGGGGAGACCCAGTACTTC. It codes for CATSDPTYRAGETQYF. The chain combines TRBV24-1 with TRBJ2-5; TRBD1 might be the D (5 bases). V gave up 4 bases and J gave up 5 bases, with 19 bases separating them. Germline V CDR1 and CDR2: KGHDR, SFDVKD. The CDR3 runs 16 residues.

This chain uses TRBV30 with TRBJ1-5, with 8 nucleotides matching TRBD1. CDR3 length equals 15 residues. Trimming removed 1 base from V and 5 bases from J; junction bases left unmatched: 7. From germline, CDR1 is GTSNPN and CDR2 SVGIG (reference sequence). CDR3 sequence: CAWSGRQGMDQPQHF. CDR3 DNA: TGTGCCTGGAGTGGAAGACAGGGGATGGATCAGCCCCAGCATTTT.

This clone came up a few times. The V gene is TRBV18, the J gene TRBJ2-1; TRBD1 matches at 9 bases. CDR1 is KGHSH, CDR2 LQKENI, per germline. The CDR3 has 15 residues. Trimming removed 6 bases from V and 6 bases from J; junction bases left unmatched: 9. CDR3 residues: CASSPAGTGRNEQFF. The CDR3 DNA sequence: TGTGCCAGCTCGCCAGCCGGGACAGGGCGCAATGAGCAGTTCTTC.

The chain joins TRBV6-2 or TRBV6-3 to TRBJ2-7, with unresolved D. The CDR3 runs 14 residues. With 0 bases removed from V and 6 bases from J, the gap between germline ends came to 12 bases. Germline values: CDR1 MNHEY, CDR2 SVGEGT. DNA for the CDR3: TGTGCCAGCAGTTACTCTGGCGGAGTCGCCGAGCAGTACGTC. It encodes CASSYSGGVAEQYV.

This chain links TRBV27 with TRBJ1-4; perhaps TRBD1 as D (5 bases). V was pared by 6 bases and J by 8 bases, with 16 bases between. This CDR3 has 14 residues. Germline lookup yields CDR1 MNHEY and CDR2 SMNVEV (reference sequence). The CDR3, as DNA: TGTGCCAGCAGGCAGGGATTTTATAGGGAAAAACTGTTTTTT. It encodes CASRQGFYREKLFF.

This clone was recorded only once. CDR3 sequence (DNA): TGTGCCAGCAGCTTTTACAGGGGTGAGGGCACTGAAGCTTTCTTT. This translates into CASSFYRGEGTEAFF. The chain combines TRBV5-8 with TRBJ1-1; TRBD1 agrees at 7 bases. This CDR3 has 15 amino acids. Germline trimming cut 2 bases from V and 4 bases from J; bases unmatched to any gene: 8. The germline CDR1 and CDR2 sequences are SGHTS and YDEGEE.

The V gene is TRBV5-5, the J gene TRBJ2-1; D remains ambiguous. CDR1 and CDR2 (germline): SGHKS, YYEKEE (reference sequence). The CDR3 spans 16 residues. The germline V and J ends were trimmed by 1 base and 3 bases, with 14 bases remaining between them. The CDR3 spells CASSLTAIINYNEQFF. The CDR3 DNA is TGTGCCAGCAGCTTGACTGCCATCATCAACTACAATGAGCAGTTCTTC. Looking up the rest from reference TRBV5-5 and TRBJ2-1 gives the full variable domain: DAGVTQSPTHLIKTRGQQVTLRCSPISGHKSVSWYQQVLGQGPQFIFQYYEKEERGRGNFPDRFSARQFPNYSSELNVNALLLGDSALYLCASSLTAIINYNEQFFGPGTRLTVL.

This chain uses TRBV9 with TRBJ2-1, with D tentatively TRBD1 (5 bases). The V gene's germline CDR1 is SGDLS and CDR2 YYNGEE. Trimming removed 3 bases from V and 5 bases from J, with 15 bases in between. CDR3 length: 15 residues. CDR3 sequence (DNA): TGTGCCAGCAGCGAGGGGTCGACTCTGAACAATGAGCAGTTCTTC. Residues: CASSEGSTLNNEQFF.

The V and J genes are TRBV7-2 and TRBJ2-5; 12 positions match TRBD2. The germline V gene encodes CDR1 SGHTA and CDR2 FQGNSA. With V trimmed by 6 bases and J by 2 bases, 4 bases remained unmatched. This CDR3 is built from 15 residues. In DNA, the CDR3 is TGTGCCAGCAGTTTCGGACTAGCGGGGCAAGAGACCCAGTACTTC. It encodes CASSFGLAGQETQYF. Full variable domain (rest looked up from reference TRBV7-2 and TRBJ2-5): GAGVSQSPSNKVTEKGKDVELRCDPISGHTALYWYRQSLGQGLEFLIYFQGNSAPDKSGLPSDRFSAERTGGSVSTLTIQRTQQEDSAVYLCASSFGLAGQETQYFGPGTRLLVL.

The J gene is TRBJ1-6, the V gene TRBV18; 8 nucleotides line up with TRBD1. This CDR3 comprises 16 residues. With 2 bases clipped from V and 7 bases from J, the junction kept 7 bases outside the gene matches. CDR1 is KGHSH, CDR2 LQKENI, per germline. This chain's CDR3 is CASSPSGGGWNSPLHF. Written as DNA, the CDR3 is TGTGCCAGCTCACCATCAGGGGGCGGGTGGAATTCACCCCTCCACTTT.

This clone was seen only once. This chain links TRBV29-1 with TRBJ1-2; 7 nucleotides agree with TRBD1. CDR1 is SQVTM, CDR2 ANQGSEA, per germline. V shed 7 bases and J 4 bases; nucleotides not matched to a gene: 12. This CDR3 spans 14 amino acids. The CDR3 DNA is TGCAGCGCCGGGTCCCCGACAGGGACCTATGGCTACACCTTC. This gives the protein CSAGSPTGTYGYTF. Drawing the rest from reference TRBV29-1 and TRBJ1-2, the complete variable domain is SAVISQKPSRDICQRGTSLTIQCQVDSQVTMMFWYRQQPGQSLTLIATANQGSEATYESGFVIDKFPISRPNLTFSTLTVSNMSPEDSSIYLCSAGSPTGTYGYTFGSGTRLTVV.

This chain links TRBV18 with TRBJ2-5; tentatively, D is TRBD2 (6 bases). The germline V gene encodes CDR1 KGHSH and CDR2 LQKENI. The CDR3 covers 15 residues. V was shortened by 3 bases and J by 1 base, with 12 bases between the two germline ends. The CDR3 is CASSPSLGGQETQYF. The CDR3, as DNA: TGTGCCAGCTCACCCAGTTTGGGAGGCCAAGAGACCCAGTACTTC.